The clone carrying this TCR beta chain has just a few counts. Its target is unknown. This sample was taken from a study of T-cell memory formation after mild COVID-19. TCRdb reprocessed the 5' RACE reads via MiXCR and lists one record per CDR3 protein. The data hold fewer than 700,000 distinct CDR3 sequences, with roughly 17% observed a single time. V was pared by 4 bases and J by 0 bases, with 13 bases between. This CDR3 has 15 residues. Germline V gene lookup returns CDR1 SGHTA and CDR2 FQGTGA. The study's findings and limits: Contracting clones from day 15 to 85 had balanced CD4/CD8; later expanders favoured CD4+.

Sequencing was performed on PBMCs or a T cell subset sorted from them (not recorded which). The gene calls are TRBV7-3 and TRBJ2-7; D not certain. This TCR came from an adult woman who had mild COVID-19 (a few samples of this study predate the infection). Cell type and time point are not known. CDR3 coding DNA: TGTGCCAGCAGCTCCGAGTCTGGGCCCTCCTACGAGCAGTACTTC. This encodes CASSSESGPSYEQYF.